The 13 T cell receptor beta chains listed next were all sequenced from one sample in a study of identical twins (dated by TCRdb to about 2016). Library creation used 5' RACE. Sequencer: Illumina HiSeq 2000. Starting from the raw public reads, TCRdb applied fastp trimming at Q25, assembled clones with MiXCR and retained in-frame beta chains. Identical CDR3 proteins give one entry, which carries the most common genes and DNA. The sample data list about 470,000 distinct CDR3 sequences, and roughly 24% of these were observed just once. The top ten clones comprise roughly 3% of the sample. This sample also appeared in a second study, on T cells expressing NK-cell markers.

Sequencing was done on a sample of CD4+ T cells sorted from blood. The receptor source for this set is a woman aged 18-29 years in good health.

V is TRBV29-1 and J is TRBJ1-1; TRBD1 matches at 7 bases. Germline lookup yields CDR1 SQVTM and CDR2 ANQGSEA. The CDR3 loop spans 17 amino acids. V lost 6 bases, J lost 0 bases, and 16 bases stayed unmatched. The chain's CDR3 is CSVLGTASSFLNTEAFF. DNA of the CDR3: TGCAGCGTCCTCGGGACAGCTAGCTCCTTTTTGAACACTGAAGCTTTCTTT. The full variable domain, rest sourced from reference TRBV29-1 and TRBJ1-1, is SAVISQKPSRDICQRGTSLTIQCQVDSQVTMMFWYRQQPGQSLTLIATANQGSEATYESGFVIDKFPISRPNLTFSTLTVSNMSPEDSSIYLCSVLGTASSFLNTEAFFGQGTRLTVV.

This clonotype was counted between two and nine times. The chain carries TRBV7-3 and TRBJ1-2, with a tentative D call TRBD1 (5 bases). CDR1 and CDR2 (germline): SGHTA, FQGTGA. Trimming took off 2 bases at V and 7 bases at J, with 11 bases between the two ends. The CDR3 is 13 amino acids. CDR3 coding DNA: TGTGCCAGCAGCTTAGGGGCTGGAGGTGGCTACACCTTC. Protein: CASSLGAGGGYTF.

This rearrangement joins TRBV4-2 to TRBJ2-5; D gene ambiguous. V was cut by 0 bases and J by 4 bases, with 6 bases left in between. CDR1 and CDR2 from the germline V gene are LGHNA and YNFKEQ. The CDR3 is 13 residues long. Here the CDR3 reads CASSQELPETQYF. The DNA of the CDR3 is TGTGCCAGCAGCCAAGAACTCCCAGAGACCCAGTACTTC.

The chain employs TRBV20-1 and TRBJ2-3, with D unclear. The germline V gene encodes CDR1 DFQATT and CDR2 SNEGSKA (reference sequence). V lost 3 bases and J lost 0, with 10 bases in between. The CDR3 covers 14 residues. CDR3 loop: CSASGPASTDTQYF. CDR3 nucleotides: TGCAGTGCTAGTGGTCCGGCTAGCACAGATACGCAGTATTTT.

The chain links TRBV9 to TRBJ1-2; D ambiguous. This CDR3 is 14 amino acids long. Trimming stripped 0 bases from V and 8 bases from J, with 14 bases between. The germline V gene encodes CDR1 SGDLS and CDR2 YYNGEE. CDR3 in amino acids: CASSVDPTMGGYTF. The CDR3 nucleotides are TGTGCCAGCAGCGTAGACCCGACCATGGGGGGCTACACCTTC.

The V and J genes are TRBV5-1 and TRBJ2-1; 8 bases align to TRBD2. After removal of 4 bases from V and 3 bases from J, the junction contained 9 bases not matched to a gene. The germline V gene encodes CDR1 SGHRS and CDR2 YFSETQ. The CDR3 is 16 amino acids. In DNA form, the CDR3 reads TGCGCCAGCAGCCTAACTAGCGGAGCTAACTACAATGAGCAGTTCTTC. The encoded protein is CASSLTSGANYNEQFF.

This clonotype was observed a handful of times. This sequence joins TRBV5-1 and TRBJ2-5; D gene ambiguous. CDR1 and CDR2 from the germline V gene are SGHRS and YFSETQ. The CDR3 is 14 residues long. V was clipped by 0 bases and J by 1 base, with 7 bases between them. The CDR3 DNA reads as TGCGCCAGCAGCTTGGAAGCTAGCCAAGAGACCCAGTACTTC. This gives the protein CASSLEASQETQYF.

The V call is TRBV7-2, the J call TRBJ2-1; the D gene is possibly TRBD2 (6 bases). V dropped 5 bases and J dropped 3 bases, with 17 bases sitting between them. Germline lookup yields CDR1 SGHTA and CDR2 FQGNSA. The CDR3 is 16 residues long. The CDR3 protein is CASSPEGLKIYNEQFF. CDR3 nucleotides: TGTGCCAGCAGCCCTGAGGGACTTAAGATCTACAATGAGCAGTTCTTC.

This clonotype is a singleton in its sample. This chain uses TRBV15 with TRBJ2-1; D remains unclear. CDR1 and CDR2 (germline): LNHNV, YYDKDF (reference sequence). The V gene lost 4 bases and the J gene lost 4 bases, with 5 bases spanning the gap. The CDR3 is 12 residues long. The CDR3 loop is CATSTRYNEQFF. In nucleotides, the CDR3 is TGTGCCACCAGCACCAGATACAATGAGCAGTTCTTC.

This clonotype appeared a few times. This chain uses TRBV13 with TRBJ2-1; TRBD2 aligns across 8 bases. This CDR3 is built from 15 residues. V was pared by 6 bases and J by 0 bases, with 4 bases of the junction left unmatched. Germline CDR1 and CDR2: PRHDT and FYEKMQ (reference sequence). DNA of the CDR3: TGTGCCAGCAGAGAAAGCGGGGGCTCCTACAATGAGCAGTTCTTC. Translation: CASRESGGSYNEQFF.

The V gene is TRBV5-6, the J gene TRBJ2-3; D uncertain. Germline CDR1 reads SGHDT; CDR2 reads YYEEEE. The CDR3 covers 12 residues. Trimming left V 5 bases short and J 5 bases short, with 9 bases between. CDR3 loop: CASSIRLDTQYF. CDR3 coding DNA: TGTGCCAGCAGTATTAGACTAGATACGCAGTATTTT.

The genes are TRBV4-3 and TRBJ2-2; 14 positions agree with TRBD2. Germline-derived CDR1 and CDR2 are LGHNA and YSLEER. The CDR3 has 15 residues. The V segment lost 11 bases and the J segment 5 bases; nucleotides outside the gene matches: 7. CDR3 loop: CAGRLAGGGTGELFF. The CDR3 bases are TGCGCCGGCCGACTAGCGGGAGGGGGGACCGGGGAGCTGTTTTTT.

The chain recombines TRBV21-1 with TRBJ2-7; TRBD2, the D gene given by the table, was not confirmed from the DNA. TRBV21-1 is a recognized pseudogene. The CDR3 totals 19 residues. The CDR3 loop reads CASSKVCGTSGKSSYEQYF. DNA for the CDR3: TGTGCCAGCAGCAAAGTTTGTGGGACTAGCGGAAAGAGCTCCTACGAGCAGTACTTC.